A single sample is the source of the 21 T cell receptor beta chains below, sequenced in a study of identical twins. Each CDR3 protein is one row after TCRdb ran MiXCR on the 5' RACE reads. The repertoire holds about 1.7 million distinct CDR3 sequences, roughly 35% seen once, with about 0.3% in the top ten. Material: cord blood. The receptors shown here come from a newborn girl in good health.

CDR3 region: CSVRGLTDTEAFF. The CDR3 nucleotides are TGCAGCGTCCGGGGCTTGACGGACACTGAAGCTTTCTTT. The J gene is TRBJ1-1, the V gene TRBV29-1, with D tentatively TRBD1 (5 bases). CDR1 is SQVTM and CDR2 is ANQGSEA in the germline V gene. This CDR3 is 13 amino acids long. With 6 bases removed from V and 3 bases from J, the gap between germline ends came to 14 bases.

This clonotype was recorded many times. V is TRBV11-2 and J is TRBJ2-4; D is unclear. The CDR3 is 13 amino acids. Trimming took 7 bases from V and 0 from J, leaving 7 bases between them. From germline, CDR1 is SGHAT and CDR2 FQNNGV. The CDR3 loop reads CASNPEAKNIQYF. CDR3 coding DNA: TGTGCCAGCAACCCCGAAGCCAAAAACATTCAGTACTTC.

This chain joins TRBV2 and TRBJ2-5; D might be TRBD1 (7 bases). CDR3 size: 16 residues. Germline V gene lookup returns CDR1 SNHLY and CDR2 FYNNEI. V gave up 1 base and J gave up 5 bases, with 17 bases separating them. CDR3 in DNA: TGTGCCAGCAGTGAAGAGAGAGTCAGGGGGGTTGAGACCCAGTACTTC. Translation: CASSEERVRGVETQYF.

The rearrangement links TRBV20-1 to TRBJ2-1; TRBD2 agrees at 10 bases. The length of the CDR3 is 12 residues. CDR1 is DFQATT and CDR2 is SNEGSKA in the germline V gene (reference sequence). Unmatched junction bases numbered 4, after V lost 5 bases and J lost 9 bases. Here the CDR3 reads CSARTSGSEQFF. The CDR3 nucleotides are TGCAGTGCTCGGACTAGCGGAAGTGAGCAGTTCTTC.

A word on this clonotype: The junction differs from germline at one of its ends, possibly a read error. CDR3 in DNA: TGTGCCAGCAGTCCTTCAGGGGACTATGGCTACATCTTC. This codes for CASSPSGDYGYIF. The chain employs TRBV12-3 or TRBV12-4 and TRBJ1-2, with a possible D match to TRBD1 (6 bases). This CDR3 region has 13 residues.

The genes are TRBV10-3 and TRBJ2-4; 12 nucleotides align to TRBD2. The closer fit of TRBJ2-7 to the DNA end suggests the J call may be wrong. Germline CDR1 and CDR2: ENHRY and SYGVKD. There are 14 residues in the CDR3. The CDR3 sequence is CAISSSGGASEQYF. As DNA, the CDR3 is TGTGCCATCAGCTCTAGCGGGGGGGCGTCCGAGCAGTACTTC.

The genes are TRBV13 and TRBJ2-1; D is unresolved. Trimming took off 8 bases at V and 3 bases at J, with 8 bases between the two ends. Germline CDR1 reads PRHDT; CDR2 reads FYEKMQ (reference sequence). The CDR3 consists of 12 residues. The CDR3 reads CASGAYYNEQFF. The CDR3 coding sequence is TGTGCCAGCGGCGCTTACTACAATGAGCAGTTCTTC.

There are a few counts of this clonotype. An end of the junction differs from the germline gene, which may be a read error. This sequence joins TRBV7-7 and TRBJ2-1, with 13 bases matching TRBD2. Per germline, CDR1 SSHAT and CDR2 FNYEAQ (reference sequence). This CDR3 comprises 16 residues. CDR3 DNA: TGTGCTAGCAGCTTAGCACTAGCGGGAGGGCGGGATGAGCAGTTCTTC. Amino acid sequence: CASSLALAGGRDEQFF.

This sequence joins TRBV11-2 and TRBJ1-1, with 8 bases that match TRBD1. Unmatched junction bases numbered 5, after V lost 4 bases and J lost 7 bases. There are 13 residues in the CDR3. CDR1 SGHAT and CDR2 FQNNGV come from the germline V gene. Here the CDR3 reads CASSSRDRREAFF. CDR3 DNA: TGTGCCAGCAGCTCTCGGGACAGGCGTGAAGCTTTCTTT.

Note on this clonotype: An end of the junction does not agree with germline; a read error may underlie this. V is TRBV10-3 and J is TRBJ2-1; 9 bases align to TRBD1. CDR1 is ENHRY and CDR2 is SYGVKD in the germline V gene. The CDR3 loop spans 15 amino acids. CDR3: CAISCPRTGDNEQLF. In nucleotides, the CDR3 is TGTGCCATCAGTTGCCCTCGGACAGGGGACAATGAGCAGTTATTC.

This chain links TRBV25-1 with TRBJ2-7; D is possibly TRBD2 (6 bases). Germline V gives CDR1 MGHDK, CDR2 SYGVNS. The CDR3 extends over 13 amino acids. V was pared by 4 bases and J by 3 bases, with 10 bases between. This CDR3 is CASSGDFHYEQYF. CDR3 in DNA: TGTGCCAGCAGTGGGGACTTCCACTACGAGCAGTACTTC.

J is TRBJ2-3 and V is TRBV11-1; 12 bases match TRBD2. The CDR3 extends over 16 amino acids. Germline CDR1 SGHAT, CDR2 FQDESV (reference sequence). V shed 3 bases and J 5 bases; nucleotides not matched to a gene: 6. The DNA of the CDR3 is TGTGCCAGCAGCTTGTCTAGCGGGAGGGCCGGAGATACGCAGTATTTT. Translated, it gives CASSLSSGRAGDTQYF.

The chain carries TRBV18 and TRBJ2-3; D remains ambiguous. CDR3 length: 14 amino acids. Germline assignment: CDR1 KGHSH and CDR2 LQKENI. The ends were cut back, 6 bases at V and 4 bases at J, with 14 bases in the middle. CDR3 loop: CASSPRRTSDTQYF. The DNA for the CDR3 is TGTGCCAGCTCCCCCCGAAGGACCTCAGATACGCAGTATTTT. The entire variable domain, with the rest obtained from reference TRBV18 and TRBJ2-3, is as follows: NAGVMQNPRHLVRRRGQEARLRCSPMKGHSHVYWYRQLPEEGLKFMVYLQKENIIDESGMPKERFSAEFPKEGPSILRIQQVVRGDSAAYFCASSPRRTSDTQYFGPGTRLTVL.

Notes on this clonotype: A single base separates this from a much larger clone, so it may be a read error. The rearrangement joins TRBV20-1 to TRBJ2-5; TRBD2 is a possible D gene (5 bases). The ends were cut back, 3 bases at V and 11 bases at J, with 19 bases in the middle. The V gene's germline CDR1 is DFQATT and CDR2 SNEGSKA (reference sequence). CDR3 size: 13 residues. In DNA, the CDR3 is TGCAGTGCTAGTAATAGCGCACACAATGAGCAGTACTTC. This codes for CSASNSAHNEQYF.

The J gene is TRBJ1-4, the V gene TRBV20-1; 10 nucleotides match TRBD1. Per germline, CDR1 DFQATT and CDR2 SNEGSKA (reference sequence). With 3 bases clipped from V and 8 bases from J, the junction kept 3 bases outside the gene matches. The CDR3 length is 13 residues. The CDR3 loop is CSARGTGAEKLFF. The CDR3 DNA follows: TGCAGTGCTAGGGGGACAGGGGCGGAAAAACTGTTTTTT.

This clonotype has more than one count but fewer than ten. This rearrangement joins TRBV13 to TRBJ1-2; unclear D gene. The CDR3 loop spans 12 amino acids. V lost 5 bases to trimming and J lost 4 bases, with 8 bases between them. Per the germline V gene, CDR1 is PRHDT and CDR2 is FYEKMQ (reference sequence). CDR3 nucleotide sequence: TGTGCCAGCAGCCCCCAGCGCTATGGCTACACCTTC. This codes for CASSPQRYGYTF.

The rearrangement links TRBV28 to TRBJ2-5, with 11 bases lining up with TRBD2. V lost 6 bases to trimming and J lost 3 bases; unmatched junction nucleotides: 6. The germline gives CDR1 MDHEN, CDR2 SYDVKM. The CDR3 is 15 amino acids. The CDR3 coding sequence is TGTGCCAGCAGCCCCCCGACTAGCGGGAAAGAGACCCAGTACTTC. It translates to CASSPPTSGKETQYF.

DNA of the CDR3: TGCGCCAGCAGACCGGACGGGAGCACAGATACGCAGTATTTT. Amino acid sequence: CASRPDGSTDTQYF. The chain uses TRBV10-1 and TRBJ2-3; D unclear. Trimming removed 6 bases from V and 0 bases from J, with 10 bases in between. In germline, CDR1 is WNHNN, CDR2 SYGVQD (reference sequence). CDR3 size: 14 residues.

J is TRBJ1-5 and V is TRBV6-2 or TRBV6-3; 7 bases match TRBD1. The CDR3 runs to 14 residues. The ends lost 10 bases at V and 2 bases at J; junction bases unmatched: 8. CDR1 MNHEY and CDR2 SVGEGT come from the germline V gene. The CDR3 coding sequence is TGTGCCACGTCAGGGGGGGGACGCAATCAGCCCCAGCATTTT. Amino acids: CATSGGGRNQPQHF.

The V and J genes are TRBV27 and TRBJ2-3; the D gene is possibly TRBD2 (6 bases). V lost 3 bases to trimming and J lost 5 bases, with 15 bases between them. The CDR3 runs to 15 residues. Germline CDR1 reads MNHEY; CDR2 reads SMNVEV (reference sequence). The CDR3, as DNA: TGTGCCAGCAGTTTCTGGGGAGGTGGGAAAGATACGCAGTATTTT. It yields the protein CASSFWGGGKDTQYF.

The rearrangement joins TRBV29-1 to TRBJ2-1; D is possibly TRBD1 (5 bases). V was shortened by 2 bases and J by 3 bases, with 11 bases between the two germline ends. Germline-derived CDR1 and CDR2 are SQVTM and ANQGSEA. The CDR3 sequence is 14 residues long. CDR3 DNA: TGCAGCGTTGAAAAGGGGTCCCTCTACAATGAGCAGTTCTTC. Protein sequence: CSVEKGSLYNEQFF.